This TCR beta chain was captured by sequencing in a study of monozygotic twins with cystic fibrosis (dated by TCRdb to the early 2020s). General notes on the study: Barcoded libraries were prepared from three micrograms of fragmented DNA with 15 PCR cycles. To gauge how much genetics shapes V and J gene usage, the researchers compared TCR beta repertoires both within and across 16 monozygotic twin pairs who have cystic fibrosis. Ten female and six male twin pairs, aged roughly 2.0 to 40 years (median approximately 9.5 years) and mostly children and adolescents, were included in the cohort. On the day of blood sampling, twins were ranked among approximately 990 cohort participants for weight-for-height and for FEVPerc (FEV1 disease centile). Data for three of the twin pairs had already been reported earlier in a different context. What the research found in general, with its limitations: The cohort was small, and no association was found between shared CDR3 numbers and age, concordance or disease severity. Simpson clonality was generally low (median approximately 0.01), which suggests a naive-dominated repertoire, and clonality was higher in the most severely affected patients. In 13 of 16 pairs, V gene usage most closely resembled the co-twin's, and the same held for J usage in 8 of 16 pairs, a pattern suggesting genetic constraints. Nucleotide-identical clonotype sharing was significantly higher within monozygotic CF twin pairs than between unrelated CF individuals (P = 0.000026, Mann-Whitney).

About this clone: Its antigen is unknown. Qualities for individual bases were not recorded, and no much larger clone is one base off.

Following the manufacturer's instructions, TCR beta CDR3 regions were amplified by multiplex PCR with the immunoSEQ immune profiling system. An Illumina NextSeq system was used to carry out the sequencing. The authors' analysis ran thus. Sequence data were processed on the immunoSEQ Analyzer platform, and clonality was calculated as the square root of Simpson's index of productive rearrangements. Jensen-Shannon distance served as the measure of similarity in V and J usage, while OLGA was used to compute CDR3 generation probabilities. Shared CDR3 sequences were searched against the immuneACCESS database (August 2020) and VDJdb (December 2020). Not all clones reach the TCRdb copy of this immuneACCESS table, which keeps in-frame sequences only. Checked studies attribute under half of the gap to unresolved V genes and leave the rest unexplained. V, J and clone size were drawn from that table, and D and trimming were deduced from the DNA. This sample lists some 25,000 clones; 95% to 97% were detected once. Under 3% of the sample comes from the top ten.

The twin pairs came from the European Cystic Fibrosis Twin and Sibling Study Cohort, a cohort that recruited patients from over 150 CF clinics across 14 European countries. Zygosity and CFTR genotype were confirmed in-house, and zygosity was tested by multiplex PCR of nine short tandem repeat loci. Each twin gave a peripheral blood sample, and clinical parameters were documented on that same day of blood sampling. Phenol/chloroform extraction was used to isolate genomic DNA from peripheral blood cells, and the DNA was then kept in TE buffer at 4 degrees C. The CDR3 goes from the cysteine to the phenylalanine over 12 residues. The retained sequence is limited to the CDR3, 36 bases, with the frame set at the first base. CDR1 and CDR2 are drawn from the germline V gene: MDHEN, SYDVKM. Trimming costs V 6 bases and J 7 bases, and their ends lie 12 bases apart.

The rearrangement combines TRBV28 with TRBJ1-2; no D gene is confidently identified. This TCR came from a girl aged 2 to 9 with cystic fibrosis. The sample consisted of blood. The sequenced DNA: TGTGCCAGCAGCGCGACGGCCATTGGCTACACCTTC. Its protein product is CASSATAIGYTF.